The rows below give T cell receptor beta chains drawn from one sample of a study of blood T cell repertoires in COVID-19. Only in-frame clones appear in the TCRdb table, and some are missing; sequencing was by immunoSEQ multiplex PCR. The data contain 120,000 or so clones, roughly four fifths of them singletons. Material for sequencing was peripheral blood. These receptors all come from a woman in her 50s with acute or convalescent COVID-19. Each CDR3 is given without its conserved first and last residue. D genes are given only for firm matches.

V gene	J gene	D gene	CDR3 length	CDR3 protein
TRBV6-5	TRBJ1-5	TRBD1	12	ASSRNQGVQPQH
TRBV5-4	TRBJ2-5	-	13	ASSRVDRFQETQY
TRBV6-5	TRBJ2-7	TRBD2	13	ASSYGPSGSYEQY
TRBV5-4	TRBJ2-5	TRBD2	13	ASQPRGGQQETQY
TRBV18	TRBJ2-1	-	14	ASSMKPSVAYNEQF
TRBV11-2	TRBJ1-4	-	11	ASSLDITGKLF
TRBV24-1	TRBJ2-5	TRBD2	17	ATSDPTPTSGKPQETQY
TRBV19	TRBJ2-2	-	14	ASSAFDRRNTGELF
TRBV29-1	TRBJ1-2	TRBD1	11	SVGTGVIYGYT
TRBV30	TRBJ1-5	-	13	AWSAGAMSNQPQH
TRBV29-1	TRBJ1-5	TRBD1	11	SVATGGGQPQH
TRBV18	TRBJ2-3	TRBD2	14	ASSSTSGGITDTQY
TRBV19	TRBJ2-7	TRBD1	12	ASSKPGQGSEQY
TRBV6-1	TRBJ2-4	-	14	ASSELGGPTKNIQY
TRBV6-5	TRBJ1-2	-	11	ATRRTVYYGYT
TRBV18	TRBJ1-5	TRBD1	13	ASSPLQGSNQPQH
TRBV21-1	TRBJ1-5	-	13	ASSNRDRGNQPQH